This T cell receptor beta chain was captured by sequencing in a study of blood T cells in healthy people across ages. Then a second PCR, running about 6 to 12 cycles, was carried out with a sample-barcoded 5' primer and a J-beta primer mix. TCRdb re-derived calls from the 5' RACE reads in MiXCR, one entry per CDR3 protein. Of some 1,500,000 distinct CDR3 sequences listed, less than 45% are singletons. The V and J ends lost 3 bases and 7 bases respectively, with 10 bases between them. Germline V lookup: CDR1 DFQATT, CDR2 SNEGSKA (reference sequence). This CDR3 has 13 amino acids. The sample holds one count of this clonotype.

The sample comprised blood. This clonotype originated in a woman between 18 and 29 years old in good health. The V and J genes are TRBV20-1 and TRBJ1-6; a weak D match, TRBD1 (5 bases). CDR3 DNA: TGCAGTGCTAGTTGGGGCAGAAATTCACCCCTCCACTTT. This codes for CSASWGRNSPLHF.